Included here is one TCR beta chain sequence, with context. Its target is unknown. The CDR3 end lies 3 residues beyond the end of the read and is filled in from the germline J gene. This sample is part of a study of T cells in women clearing cervical HPV infection. Study details: Blood came at first lesion visit for cases, post-clearance for controls.

Study-level findings and limits: Timing of associations relative to infection is unclear; T-cell subsets were not isolated. Controls had more TRBV6-7 (approximately 0.15%) than cases (about 0.11%).

This CDR3 is 14 amino acids long. Deletions cut 5 bases from V and 0 bases from J, with 10 bases between. The V gene's germline CDR1 is SGHNT and CDR2 YENEEA. Profiling relied on immunoSEQ multiplex PCR, and the TCRdb table lists in-frame clones only, not all of them. In total, the table holds roughly 14,000 clones. The source is a woman between 18 and 70 years old with a cervical HPV16 infection that either progressed to CIN3+ or cleared (not recorded which). V gene TRBV11-3 combines with J gene TRBJ1-1; possible D gene TRBD1, 5 bases. Sequencing was performed on blood buffy coat. CDR3 DNA (partial): TGTGCCAGCAGCCCGACAGCTATGAACACTGAA. Translation: CASSPTAMNTE. The entire CDR3 reads CASSPTAMNTEAFF.